The 18 T cell receptor beta chains listed next were all sequenced from one sample in a study of identical twins. MiXCR, applied by TCRdb to the 5' RACE reads, yields one record per CDR3 protein. This sample has 1.5 million to 2 million distinct CDR3 sequences, with roughly a third found just once. Sequencing was done on a sample of cord blood. Receptor source: a newborn girl in good health.

This clonotype was counted only a few times. V gene TRBV20-1 combines with J gene TRBJ2-4; D unclear. Trimming shortened V by 3 bases and J by 0 bases, and 12 bases separated the two germline ends. The length of the CDR3 is 15 residues. CDR1 is DFQATT, CDR2 SNEGSKA, per germline (reference sequence). In DNA form, the CDR3 reads TGCAGTGCTAGGGGGTCCAGTCTAGCCAAAAACATTCAGTACTTC. Amino acid sequence: CSARGSSLAKNIQYF.

V is TRBV12-3 or TRBV12-4 and J is TRBJ2-3, with 8 bases lining up with TRBD2. V shed 7 bases and J 4 bases; nucleotides not matched to a gene: 13. The CDR3 has 16 residues. The CDR3 region is CASTKSGTRSADTQYF. The DNA of the CDR3 is TGTGCCAGCACCAAATCCGGGACTAGGAGTGCAGATACGCAGTATTTT.

V is TRBV11-2 and J is TRBJ2-7, with 8 bases that match TRBD2. The CDR3 extends over 18 amino acids. Germline V CDR1 and CDR2: SGHAT, FQNNGV. Trimming removed 2 bases from V and 0 bases from J; junction bases left unmatched: 12. DNA of the CDR3: TGTGCCAGCAGCTTACTTAGGGGGGGCGGGGGGAGCTCCTACGAGCAGTACTTC. This codes for CASSLLRGGGGSSYEQYF. Supplemented by reference TRBV11-2 and TRBJ2-7, the full variable domain reads EAGVAQSPRYKIIEKRQSVAFWCNPISGHATLYWYQQILGQGPKLLIQFQNNGVVDDSQLPKDRFSAERLKGVDSTLKIQPAKLEDSAVYLCASSLLRGGGGSSYEQYFGPGTRLTVT.

The rearrangement uses TRBV5-1 and TRBJ1-6; D not resolved. The CDR3 runs 15 residues. V was shortened by 1 base and J by 5 bases, with 10 bases between the two germline ends. Germline V gives CDR1 SGHRS, CDR2 YFSETQ. The CDR3 sequence is CASSLRVGDNSPLHF. CDR3 in DNA: TGCGCCAGCAGCTTGAGGGTCGGCGATAATTCACCCCTCCACTTT.

This chain joins TRBV20-1 and TRBJ2-7; 10 nucleotides align to TRBD2. V lost 1 base, J lost 7 bases, and 10 bases stayed unmatched. The germline V gene has CDR1 DFQATT and CDR2 SNEGSKA (reference sequence). This CDR3 region has 15 residues. Here the CDR3 reads CSARGLAGVVDEQYF. CDR3 DNA sequence: TGCAGTGCTAGAGGGCTAGCGGGAGTAGTGGATGAGCAGTACTTC.

This clonotype was picked up a small number of times. This chain joins TRBV5-1 and TRBJ1-1; 8 bases fit TRBD1. Per germline, CDR1 SGHRS and CDR2 YFSETQ. This CDR3 contains 17 residues. V lost 2 bases to trimming and J lost 1 base; unmatched junction nucleotides: 10. The CDR3 loop is CASSFGVSGGRNTEAFF. The CDR3 DNA sequence: TGCGCCAGCAGCTTTGGTGTTTCAGGGGGCAGGAACACTGAAGCTTTCTTT.

This rearrangement joins TRBV4-1 to TRBJ1-3, with a weak D call TRBD1 (5 bases). The CDR3 is made up of 19 amino acids. Germline CDR1 MGHRA, CDR2 YSYEKL. The germline V and J ends were trimmed by 0 bases and 0 bases, with 18 bases remaining between them. The CDR3 reads CASSQDDPRLGGSGNTIYF. The CDR3 bases are TGCGCCAGCAGCCAAGACGATCCGCGGCTCGGGGGCTCTGGAAACACCATATATTTT.

This chain links TRBV6-6 with TRBJ2-3, with D maybe TRBD1 (6 bases). The CDR3 covers 15 residues. The V gene's germline CDR1 is MNHNY and CDR2 SVGAGI (reference sequence). V lost 2 bases, J lost 4 bases, and 13 bases lay in between. DNA of the CDR3: TGTGCCAGCAGTTACGGGCAGGGGCGGGCAGATACGCAGTATTTT. It specifies CASSYGQGRADTQYF.

This clonotype has at least ten counts. The chain combines TRBV18 with TRBJ2-3; 8 nucleotides line up with TRBD2. The CDR3 covers 15 residues. Germline-derived CDR1 and CDR2 are KGHSH and LQKENI. V gave up 1 base and J gave up 0 bases; unmatched junction bases: 0. For the CDR3, the DNA is TGTGCCAGCTCACCACAGCGGGGGAGCACAGATACGCAGTATTTT. This translates into CASSPQRGSTDTQYF.

The chain recombines TRBV27 with TRBJ2-7; 10 bases match TRBD2. V trimming: 5 bases; J trimming: 7 bases; junction bases outside the gene matches: 8. The CDR3 extends over 14 amino acids. Germline V CDR1 and CDR2: MNHEY, SMNVEV (reference sequence). The CDR3, as DNA: TGTGCCAGCAGTACTAGCGGGATAAACAATGAGCAGTACTTC. Protein: CASSTSGINNEQYF.

This clonotype appeared a few times. This chain connects TRBV28 to TRBJ2-5; 9 bases align to TRBD2. V shed 3 bases, J shed 5 bases, and the junction held 10 bases outside the gene matches. CDR1 is MDHEN, CDR2 SYDVKM, per germline. CDR3 size: 16 residues. Here the CDR3 DNA reads TGTGCCAGCAGTTTCGAGGTAGCGGGAGATCAGGAGACCCAGTACTTC. It encodes CASSFEVAGDQETQYF.

The rearrangement uses TRBV10-3 and TRBJ2-2; TRBD1 agrees at 11 bases. The CDR3 has 15 residues. Trimming at V came to 4 bases and at J to 5 bases, leaving 3 bases not matched to a gene. Germline V gene lookup returns CDR1 ENHRY and CDR2 SYGVKD. The chain's CDR3 is CAISGTGGGTGELFF. CDR3 DNA: TGTGCCATCAGTGGGACAGGGGGCGGAACCGGGGAGCTGTTTTTT.

The chain combines TRBV7-6 with TRBJ2-6; no definite D call. V lost 1 base to trimming and J lost 0 bases, with 7 bases between them. CDR1 SGHVS and CDR2 FNYEAQ come from the germline V gene. The CDR3 covers 16 residues. The CDR3 sequence: CASSLGKLSGANVLTF. DNA for the CDR3: TGTGCCAGCAGCTTAGGGAAACTCTCTGGGGCCAACGTCCTGACTTTC.

This clonotype was detected a few times. The J gene is TRBJ2-3, the V gene TRBV29-1; D is uncertain. There are 13 residues in the CDR3. The V end lost 6 bases, the J end lost 3 bases, and 13 bases lay between the germline ends. In germline, CDR1 is SQVTM, CDR2 ANQGSEA. CDR3 sequence (DNA): TGCAGCGTCGCCCTTCTAAAAACAGATACGCAGTATTTT. Translated, it gives CSVALLKTDTQYF.

V usage is TRBV4-1 and J usage is TRBJ2-7, with 10 bases matching TRBD2. The CDR3 totals 14 residues. With V trimmed by 4 bases and J by 7 bases, 7 bases remained unmatched. Germline lookup yields CDR1 MGHRA and CDR2 YSYEKL. The CDR3 DNA reads TGCGCCAGCAGCCTTCCTAGCGGGAGCAATGAGCAGTACTTC. This encodes CASSLPSGSNEQYF.

The chain joins TRBV20-1 to TRBJ2-7, with a weak D call TRBD2 (5 bases). CDR3 length equals 11 residues. Trimming cost V 3 bases and J 6 bases, with 9 bases left between them. CDR1 and CDR2 from the germline V gene are DFQATT and SNEGSKA (reference sequence). In DNA, the CDR3 is TGCAGTGCTAGGAGGGCCGGCGAGCAGTACTTC. Protein sequence: CSARRAGEQYF.

V and J are TRBV6-6 and TRBJ2-1; D unresolved. The CDR3 consists of 16 residues. Germline V gene sequence: CDR1 MNHNY, CDR2 SVGAGI (reference sequence). Deletions cut 2 bases from V and 0 bases from J, with 11 bases between. CDR3 amino acids: CASSYRHRSSYNEQFF. The CDR3 DNA is TGTGCCAGCAGTTACCGACATCGGAGCTCCTACAATGAGCAGTTCTTC.

This clonotype was detected ten times or more. The rearrangement links TRBV6-6 to TRBJ1-1; D not certain. The germline V gene has CDR1 MNHNY and CDR2 SVGAGI (reference sequence). V lost 2 bases and J lost 4, with 5 bases in between. The CDR3 spans 12 residues. This CDR3 is CASSYQVTEAFF. The CDR3 region has the DNA TGTGCCAGCAGTTACCAGGTCACTGAAGCTTTCTTT.